A single sample gave rise to the 10 T cell receptor beta chains below, sequenced in a study of blood T cells in healthy people across ages. The use of a sample-barcoded 5' primer and a J-beta primer mix characterized a second PCR of about 7 to 12 cycles. TCRdb processed the 5' RACE reads anew with MiXCR; each CDR3 protein has one entry. The data contain roughly 650,000 distinct CDR3 sequences, roughly 32% of them singletons. Material for sequencing was blood. The receptors come from a woman aged 80 or older in good health.

This clonotype has more than one count but fewer than ten. A clone one base away is much larger, so this may be a read error. The chain has TRBV6-2 or TRBV6-3 and TRBJ2-1; D perhaps matches TRBD1 (7 bases). Trimming took 6 bases from V and 9 from J, leaving 24 bases between them. Looked up from germline, CDR1 is MNHEY and CDR2 is SVGEGT. The CDR3 consists of 16 residues. CDR3 residues: CASSLQGTVLRGEQFF. CDR3 DNA: TGTGCCAGCAGCCTACAGGGGACTGTACTTAGGGGTGAGCAGTTCTTC.

The CDR3 DNA reads as TGTGCCAGCAGTGAAAGCGGGAGTAACATTCAGTACTTC. It specifies CASSESGSNIQYF. The V gene is TRBV6-1, the J gene TRBJ2-4, with 8 bases aligning to TRBD2. Germline V CDR1 and CDR2: MNHNS, SASEGT. The CDR3 sequence is 13 residues long. The V segment lost 2 bases and the J segment 7 bases; nucleotides outside the gene matches: 1.

With regard to this clonotype: Germline and junction disagree at one end, which may indicate a read error. The rearrangement joins TRBV5-8 to TRBJ2-5, with TRBD2 matching 7 bases. The CDR3 runs 16 residues. Germline V lookup: CDR1 SGHTS, CDR2 YDEGEE. CDR3 residues: CVSSLGRAGYQETQYF. The CDR3 coding sequence is TGTGTCAGCAGCTTGGGGCGAGCGGGGTACCAAGAGACCCAGTACTTC.

This clonotype was detected ten times or more. This chain links TRBV28 with TRBJ1-2; D gene uncertain. Germline CDR1 is MDHEN and CDR2 is SYDVKM. The germline V and J ends were trimmed by 6 bases and 2 bases, with 10 bases remaining between them. The CDR3 contains 13 residues. The CDR3 sequence is CASRPAENYGYTF. Here the CDR3 DNA reads TGTGCCAGCAGACCTGCCGAGAACTATGGCTACACCTTC.

In this sample, this clonotype turned up many times. V gene TRBV5-1 combines with J gene TRBJ2-1; D gene unclear. Germline V gives CDR1 SGHRS, CDR2 YFSETQ. The CDR3 length is 13 residues. The V and J ends lost 5 bases and 9 bases respectively, with 15 bases between them. CDR3 in amino acids: CASRQSMSAEQFF. In DNA, the CDR3 is TGCGCCAGCAGGCAGTCGATGAGTGCTGAGCAGTTCTTC.

The sample holds a few counts of this clonotype. The germline gene is not matched at one end of the junction; a read error may be the cause. The rearrangement links TRBV3-1 to TRBJ2-5; 13 bases line up with TRBD2. This CDR3 spans 18 amino acids. Germline assignment: CDR1 LGHDT and CDR2 YNNKEL (reference sequence). CDR3 sequence (DNA): TGTGCCAGCAGCCAAGAAGGTAGACTAGCGGGGGGCCAAGAGGCCCAGTACTTC. It specifies CASSQEGRLAGGQEAQYF.

V usage is TRBV4-3 and J usage is TRBJ2-3, with 10 bases fitting TRBD2. The CDR3 sequence is 17 residues long. Germline CDR1 is LGHNA and CDR2 is YSLEER. Trimming took 0 bases from V and 5 from J; bases not matched to a gene: 8. In DNA form, the CDR3 reads TGCGCCAGCAGCCAAGATCCCCCGCTAGCGGGAGAAGATACGCAGTATTTT. Amino acid sequence: CASSQDPPLAGEDTQYF.

This clonotype was seen at least ten times. The rearrangement uses TRBV4-2 and TRBJ2-1, with 14 bases matching TRBD2. Germline V gives CDR1 LGHNA, CDR2 YNFKEQ. The V gene end was trimmed by 4 bases and the J gene end by 4 bases; junction bases not matched to a gene: 6. The CDR3 covers 17 residues. The CDR3 here is CASSPGGTSGGYNEQFF. Written as DNA, the CDR3 is TGTGCCAGCAGCCCCGGTGGGACTAGCGGGGGTTACAATGAGCAGTTCTTC.

There are a few counts of this clonotype. CDR3 protein: CASSYAGGPPGELFF. Written as DNA, the CDR3 is TGTGCCAGCAGTTACGCGGGGGGCCCCCCGGGGGAGCTGTTTTTT. The rearrangement links TRBV6-2 or TRBV6-3 to TRBJ2-2, with 8 positions matching TRBD2. The CDR3 totals 15 residues. V lost 2 bases to trimming and J lost 8 bases; unmatched junction nucleotides: 7. From germline, CDR1 is MNHEY and CDR2 SVGEGT.

The chain employs TRBV5-1 and TRBJ2-1; possible D gene TRBD1, 5 bases. The germline V gene has CDR1 SGHRS and CDR2 YFSETQ. V shed 0 bases and J shed 5 bases, with 12 bases lying between them. The CDR3 loop spans 15 amino acids. CDR3 sequence (DNA): TGCGCCAGCAGCTTGGTAGTCTCAGGGAACAATGAGCAGTTCTTC. As protein: CASSLVVSGNNEQFF.